What follows is one T cell receptor beta chain and its context. Combining a sample-barcoded 5' primer with a J-beta primer mix, a second PCR ran for roughly 7 to 11 cycles. TCRdb used MiXCR to reprocess the 5' RACE reads, holding one entry per CDR3 protein. This table has roughly 1,800,000 distinct CDR3 sequences, around half appearing once. This entry is derived from a study of blood T cells in healthy people across ages. Trimming pared 4 bases from V and 0 bases from J, leaving 11 bases between. Looked up from germline, CDR1 is SGHKS and CDR2 is YYEKEE (reference sequence). The CDR3 loop spans 15 amino acids.

The chain combines TRBV5-5 with TRBJ2-4; D is undetermined. Sequenced material: blood. The sequence was collected from a woman in her 40s in good health. Here the CDR3 DNA reads TGTGCCAGCAGCCTCTCAGCGCTAGCCAAAAACATTCAGTACTTC. Its protein product is CASSLSALAKNIQYF.